These 30 T cell receptor beta chains share one sample of origin, sequenced in a study of blood T cell repertoires in COVID-19. Clones were sequenced by immunoSEQ multiplex PCR, and TCRdb holds only the in-frame ones, with some missing. The top ten hold more than 20% of the sample, which has 120,000 or so clones, 65% to 90% seen once. The specimen sequenced was peripheral blood. The receptors stem from a woman of 80 years or more with acute or convalescent COVID-19.

This sequence joins TRBV7-2 and TRBJ1-2; TRBD1 might be the D (5 bases). Trimming shortened V by 1 base and J by 0 bases, and 12 bases separated the two germline ends. The CDR3 consists of 16 residues. Germline lookup yields CDR1 SGHTA and CDR2 FQGNSA. Here the CDR3 DNA reads TGTGCCAGCAGCTTAGTAGGAGGGGCTCCTAACTATGGCTACACCTTC. Translated: CASSLVGGAPNYGYTF.

J is TRBJ2-7 and V is TRBV9; TRBD1 agrees at 10 bases. CDR3 length equals 14 residues. V lost 2 bases, J lost 4 bases, and 3 bases stayed unmatched. In germline, CDR1 is SGDLS, CDR2 YYNGEE. This CDR3 is CASSVGQGVYEQYF. The CDR3 DNA sequence: TGTGCCAGCAGCGTCGGACAGGGGGTGTACGAGCAGTACTTC.

V usage is TRBV3-1 (or the pseudogene TRBV3-2) and J usage is TRBJ2-7; TRBD2 matches 14 bases. Germline V gene sequence: CDR1 LGHDT, CDR2 YNNKEL (reference sequence). V was clipped by 4 bases and J by 5 bases; unmatched bases: 1. CDR3 size: 14 residues. The CDR3 DNA sequence: TGTGCCAGCAGCCGGGGACTAGCGGGGGACGAGCAGTACGTC. This translates into CASSRGLAGDEQYV.

This clone appeared once. This chain links TRBV28 with TRBJ1-2; 9 bases line up with TRBD1. With 5 bases clipped from V and 13 bases from J, the junction kept 5 bases outside the gene matches. The CDR3 length is 11 residues. Germline V gene data show CDR1 as MDHEN and CDR2 as SYDVKM. CDR3: CASSVQGAATF. The CDR3 DNA is TGTGCCAGCAGTGTACAGGGGGCGGCCACCTTC.

J is TRBJ1-1 and V is TRBV18; 10 bases match TRBD1. CDR3 length: 13 residues. V lost 4 bases, J lost 7 bases, and 3 bases stayed unmatched. Germline CDR1 KGHSH, CDR2 LQKENI. The CDR3 sequence: CASSRDRGGEAFF. The CDR3 DNA sequence: TGTGCCAGCTCACGGGACAGGGGCGGTGAAGCTTTCTTT.

This chain uses TRBV9 with TRBJ1-4; D is perhaps TRBD1 (6 bases). Per the germline V gene, CDR1 is SGDLS and CDR2 is YYNGEE. The CDR3 is made up of 15 amino acids. V shed 0 bases and J shed 5 bases, with 11 bases lying between them. The CDR3 DNA sequence: TGTGCCAGCAGCGTAGGGCGACAGGACAATGAAAAACTGTTTTTT. The encoded protein is CASSVGRQDNEKLFF.

The chain employs TRBV6-5 and TRBJ1-3; TRBD1 matches 7 bases. Losses at the gene ends were 5 bases for V and 0 bases for J; bases not matched to a gene: 4. The CDR3 loop spans 15 amino acids. Germline assignment: CDR1 MNHEY and CDR2 SVGAGI. The CDR3 region has the DNA TGTGCCAGCAGTAACAGGGGAAGCTCTGGAAACACCATATATTTT. Protein sequence: CASSNRGSSGNTIYF.

This chain uses TRBV6-1 with TRBJ2-3; D is unclear. V was shortened by 2 bases and J by 2 bases, with 11 bases between the two germline ends. CDR3 length: 15 amino acids. Germline V gene lookup returns CDR1 MNHNS and CDR2 SASEGT. CDR3 amino acids: CASSELLLLTDTQYF. CDR3 nucleotide sequence: TGTGCCAGCAGTGAACTCCTATTGCTCACAGATACGCAGTATTTT.

The chain employs TRBV19 and TRBJ1-1, with D possibly matching TRBD1 (6 bases). The germline V and J ends were trimmed by 10 bases and 2 bases, with 14 bases remaining between them. The CDR3 has 13 residues. Germline V lookup: CDR1 LNHDA, CDR2 SQIVND (reference sequence). CDR3: CATDPGVNTEAFF. CDR3 in DNA: TGTGCCACCGATCCAGGGGTTAACACTGAAGCTTTCTTT.

This rearrangement joins TRBV9 to TRBJ1-5; D is undetermined. From germline, CDR1 is SGDLS and CDR2 YYNGEE. The germline V and J ends were trimmed by 7 bases and 4 bases, with 12 bases remaining between them. The CDR3 totals 13 residues. The CDR3 loop reads CASSTGGNQPQHF. As DNA, the CDR3 is TGTGCCAGCTCCACTGGAGGGAATCAGCCCCAGCATTTT.

This clone was recorded a few times. The chain is built from TRBV15 and TRBJ1-1; TRBD1 matches at 10 bases. The germline CDR1 and CDR2 sequences are LNHNV and YYDKDF (reference sequence). V was clipped by 1 base and J by 5 bases; unmatched bases: 4. This CDR3 has 15 residues. CDR3: CATSRGGQGLTEAFF. The DNA of the CDR3 is TGTGCCACCAGCAGAGGGGGACAGGGGTTAACTGAAGCTTTCTTT.

The chain links TRBV5-1 to TRBJ2-3; the match to TRBD2 covers 12 bases. CDR1 and CDR2 from the germline V gene are SGHRS and YFSETQ. V was pared by 0 bases and J by 3 bases, with 2 bases of the junction left unmatched. The CDR3 contains 16 residues. The CDR3 coding sequence is TGCGCCAGCAGCTTGGGACTAGCGGGGGAGACAGATACGCAGTATTTT. Translated: CASSLGLAGETDTQYF.

The V call is TRBV2, the J call TRBJ2-5; 11 bases are shared with TRBD1. Germline trimming cut 6 bases from V and 3 bases from J; bases unmatched to any gene: 3. This CDR3 has 14 amino acids. Germline values: CDR1 SNHLY, CDR2 FYNNEI. The CDR3 DNA follows: TGTGCCAGCAGCGGGGACAGGGGGAAAGAGACCCAGTACTTC. This sequence encodes CASSGDRGKETQYF.

Concerning this clone: Other DNA sequences within the sample encode an identical CDR3. This chain uses TRBV11-2 with TRBJ1-2, with D unclear. This CDR3 region has 13 residues. CDR1 is SGHAT and CDR2 is FQNNGV in the germline V gene. V was trimmed by 0 bases and J by 7 bases, leaving 9 bases between them. The DNA of the CDR3 is TGTGCCAGCAGCTTAGAGCCCGGGAGTGGCTACACCTTC. This encodes CASSLEPGSGYTF.

V is TRBV6-5 and J is TRBJ2-5, with TRBD2 matching over 7 bases. The CDR3 has 15 amino acids. CDR1 is MNHEY, CDR2 SVGAGI, per germline. Unmatched junction bases numbered 9, after V lost 6 bases and J lost 2 bases. The CDR3 nucleotides read TGTGCCAGCAGGGGCTTCTCTAGCGGACAAGAGACCCAGTACTTC. This sequence encodes CASRGFSSGQETQYF.

This CDR3 reads CASSQTSGGETQYF. The CDR3 DNA reads as TGTGCCAGCAGTCAGACTAGCGGAGGAGAGACCCAGTACTTC. The chain is built from TRBV2 and TRBJ2-5; 9 bases fit TRBD2. Losses at the gene ends were 5 bases for V and 4 bases for J; bases not matched to a gene: 5. The CDR3 is made up of 14 amino acids. Germline loops: CDR1 SNHLY, CDR2 FYNNEI.

The sample holds one count of this clone. The genes are TRBV15 and TRBJ2-3; 9 nucleotides line up with TRBD1. V trimming: 2 bases; J trimming: 3 bases; junction bases outside the gene matches: 9. CDR1 and CDR2 (germline): LNHNV, YYDKDF (reference sequence). The CDR3 has 17 residues. The CDR3 sequence: CATSRQGQGGKTDTQYF. The CDR3 nucleotides read TGTGCCACCAGCAGACAGGGACAGGGTGGTAAGACAGATACGCAGTATTTT.

This rearrangement joins TRBV29-1 to TRBJ1-1; 7 bases line up with TRBD1. The CDR3 covers 13 residues. The germline V gene encodes CDR1 SQVTM and CDR2 ANQGSEA. V shed 4 bases, J shed 1 base, and the junction held 3 bases outside the gene matches. CDR3 region: CSVGRQGNTEAFF. CDR3 coding DNA: TGCAGCGTTGGGCGACAGGGGAACACTGAAGCTTTCTTT.

This clone is a singleton in its sample. In DNA, the CDR3 is TGTGCCAGCAGTTTCCGACAAGCTTTTTCACCCCTCCACTTT. Protein: CASSFRQAFSPLHF. The chain carries TRBV27 and TRBJ1-6, with D unresolved. V was trimmed by 3 bases and J by 9 bases, leaving 12 bases between them. This CDR3 has 14 amino acids. Germline CDR1 and CDR2: MNHEY and SMNVEV (reference sequence).

This sequence joins TRBV6-6 and TRBJ2-7; TRBD1 matches 7 bases. CDR3 length: 13 residues. CDR1 is MNHNY, CDR2 SVGAGI, per germline (reference sequence). The V gene end was trimmed by 4 bases and the J gene end by 9 bases; junction bases not matched to a gene: 9. The CDR3 reads CASSWDSSGGQYV. The CDR3 nucleotides read TGTGCCAGCAGTTGGGACAGTTCGGGCGGGCAGTACGTC.

The genes are TRBV7-2 and TRBJ2-5; 7 bases map to TRBD2. Per the germline V gene, CDR1 is SGHTA and CDR2 is FQGNSA. Trimming cost V 3 bases and J 2 bases; bases outside gene matches: 3. CDR3 length equals 14 residues. CDR3: CASSLRRGQETQYF. CDR3 nucleotides: TGTGCCAGCAGCTTGAGGCGGGGGCAAGAGACCCAGTACTTC.

The CDR3 region has the DNA TGTGCCAGCAGTACTCAGGGTGATAACACTGAAGCTTTCTTT. It translates to CASSTQGDNTEAFF. The chain joins TRBV7-2 to TRBJ1-1; perhaps TRBD1 as D (5 bases). The CDR3 has 14 residues. V lost 6 bases to trimming and J lost 2 bases, with 13 bases between them. Germline CDR1 is SGHTA and CDR2 is FQGNSA.

This chain uses TRBV11-1 with TRBJ1-1, with D unresolved. V was shortened by 1 base and J by 7 bases, with 7 bases between the two germline ends. Per germline, CDR1 SGHAT and CDR2 FQDESV (reference sequence). The CDR3 is made up of 12 amino acids. The CDR3 sequence is CASSLDAVEAFF. CDR3 nucleotides: TGTGCCAGCAGCTTAGATGCAGTTGAAGCTTTCTTT.

The V call is TRBV6-5, the J call TRBJ1-1; 11 bases fit TRBD1. The CDR3 totals 15 residues. The ends lost 5 bases at V and 4 bases at J; junction bases unmatched: 6. Looked up from germline, CDR1 is MNHEY and CDR2 is SVGAGI. The CDR3 DNA reads TGTGCCAGCAGTCAATCCGGGACAGGGGGCACTGAAGCTTTCTTT. It translates to CASSQSGTGGTEAFF.

The rearrangement uses TRBV28 and TRBJ1-3; 7 bases fit TRBD1. CDR1 and CDR2 from the germline V gene are MDHEN and SYDVKM. V lost 5 bases to trimming and J lost 5 bases; unmatched junction nucleotides: 3. CDR3 size: 13 residues. The CDR3 is CASSVTGRNTIYF. The CDR3 DNA follows: TGTGCCAGCAGTGTGACAGGGAGAAACACCATATATTTT. The full variable domain, completed using reference TRBV28 and TRBJ1-3, is DVKVTQSSRYLVKRTGEKVFLECVQDMDHENMFWYRQDPGLGLRLIYFSYDVKMKEKGDIPEGYSVSREKKERFSLILESASTNQTSMYLCASSVTGRNTIYFGEGSWLTVV.

The J gene is TRBJ1-4, the V gene TRBV2, with 12 bases lining up with TRBD1. The V gene's germline CDR1 is SNHLY and CDR2 FYNNEI. This CDR3 comprises 18 residues. With V trimmed by 4 bases and J by 1 base, 7 bases remained unmatched. The CDR3 sequence is CASSVPGQGAETNEKLFF. CDR3 coding DNA: TGTGCCAGCAGTGTCCCGGGACAGGGGGCGGAAACTAATGAAAAACTGTTTTTT.

As for this clone: Other DNA sequences within the sample encode an identical CDR3. V is TRBV2 and J is TRBJ1-1; weak D call: TRBD1 (6 bases). Germline CDR1 is SNHLY and CDR2 is FYNNEI. This CDR3 is built from 14 residues. V was shortened by 6 bases and J by 5 bases, with 16 bases between the two germline ends. The CDR3 sequence is CASRIQGGGTEAFF. In DNA form, the CDR3 reads TGTGCCAGCAGGATACAGGGAGGGGGGACTGAAGCTTTCTTT.

The chain uses TRBV7-6 and TRBJ1-3; no reliable D call. V was cut by 7 bases and J by 1 base, with 23 bases left in between. CDR1 SGHVS and CDR2 FNYEAQ come from the germline V gene. There are 18 residues in the CDR3. The CDR3 sequence: CASTLGRFKEGSGNTIYF. In DNA form, the CDR3 reads TGTGCCAGCACTCTAGGACGCTTTAAGGAGGGATCTGGAAACACCATATATTTT.

This chain uses TRBV5-1 with TRBJ1-4; 9 nucleotides agree with TRBD1. Germline V gene data show CDR1 as SGHRS and CDR2 as YFSETQ. After removal of 1 base from V and 7 bases from J, the junction contained 8 bases not matched to a gene. The CDR3 spans 16 residues. The CDR3 sequence: CASSLYGTGLFEKLFF. Here the CDR3 DNA reads TGCGCCAGCAGCTTGTACGGGACAGGGCTATTTGAAAAACTGTTTTTT.

In its sample, this clone was seen once. The chain carries TRBV6-2 or TRBV6-3 and TRBJ1-2; 7 bases fit TRBD1. V was clipped by 2 bases and J by 5 bases; unmatched bases: 8. The germline V gene has CDR1 MNHEY and CDR2 SVGEGT. The CDR3 totals 15 residues. In DNA form, the CDR3 reads TGTGCCAGCAGTTACCCAAGGGACAGCCTATATGGCTACACCTTC. The encoded protein is CASSYPRDSLYGYTF.